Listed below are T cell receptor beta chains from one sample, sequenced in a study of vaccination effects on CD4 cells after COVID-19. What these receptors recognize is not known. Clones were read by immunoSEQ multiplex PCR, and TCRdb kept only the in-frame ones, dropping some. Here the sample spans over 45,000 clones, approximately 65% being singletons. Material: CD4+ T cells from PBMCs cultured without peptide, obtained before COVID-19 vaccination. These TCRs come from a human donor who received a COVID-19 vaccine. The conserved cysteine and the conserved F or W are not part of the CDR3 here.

CDR3aa: SASRDPHQPQH
v_gene: TRBV20-1

CDR3aa: ARDRNTNSGNTIY
v_gene: TRBV19

CDR3aa: SGGRGGEQY
v_gene: TRBV20-1

CDR3aa: ASSEDGPGAKNIQY
v_gene: TRBV10-1

CDR3aa: ASSQLNRYYEQY
v_gene: TRBV14

CDR3aa: ASSPILGTAGTNEKLF
v_gene: TRBV18

CDR3aa: ASSLSTLGDTQY
v_gene: TRBV7-2

CDR3aa: ASSLTSYEQY
v_gene: TRBV7-9

CDR3aa: ASSQGARETQY
v_gene: TRBV4-3

CDR3aa: ASSLGPFYEQY
v_gene: TRBV7-2

CDR3aa: ASSDHPWAEGSYEQY
v_gene: TRBV2

CDR3aa: ASSLGGRAGGYT
v_gene: TRBV7-9

CDR3aa: ASSVGRVNTEAF
v_gene: TRBV19

CDR3aa: ASSLAGTSGGTEY
v_gene: TRBV5-1

CDR3aa: ASSGVGLGGYT
v_gene: TRBV2

CDR3aa: ASSPRGGGIYGYT
v_gene: TRBV2

CDR3aa: ASSLDRDYGYT
v_gene: TRBV12-3/TRBV12-4

CDR3aa: SASVKYGYT
v_gene: TRBV20-1

CDR3aa: ASSARGGPLSGNTIY
v_gene: TRBV7-9

CDR3aa: ASSLGAGGLETQY
v_gene: TRBV5-6

CDR3aa: ASSLVGSGKQETQY
v_gene: TRBV7-7

CDR3aa: ASGLGQAGQPQH
v_gene: TRBV12-5

CDR3aa: ASSQTSGNYNEQF
v_gene: TRBV6-5

CDR3aa: ASSPVQGGGETQY
v_gene: TRBV18

CDR3aa: ASSSPTSGSRTDTQY
v_gene: TRBV28

CDR3aa: ASGQGAHQETQY
v_gene: TRBV12-5

CDR3aa: ASSRQTGTSYNEQF
v_gene: TRBV4-1

CDR3aa: ASSKHPGRQFRGDGYT
v_gene: TRBV7-2

CDR3aa: ASSRTGGHGYT
v_gene: TRBV6-5

CDR3aa: ASSPTVAKNIQY
v_gene: TRBV4-1

CDR3aa: ASSFLTQEIQY
v_gene: TRBV7-6

CDR3aa: FSAEMNTGELF
v_gene: TRBV7-8

CDR3aa: AISEPTRTARSYEQY
v_gene: TRBV10-3

CDR3aa: AWSVSSNQPQH
v_gene: TRBV30

CDR3aa: ASSTIDSYEQY
v_gene: TRBV19

CDR3aa: AISALAGADTQY
v_gene: TRBV10-3

CDR3aa: ASGRGAGNEKLF
v_gene: TRBV6-5

CDR3aa: ASSSRLAGAETQY
v_gene: TRBV28

CDR3aa: ASSRDRASGNTIY
v_gene: TRBV7-9

CDR3aa: ASSYEGSYGYT
v_gene: TRBV6-2/TRBV6-3

CDR3aa: ASSLDRGDSPLH
v_gene: TRBV28

CDR3aa: ASSYDQTNYGYT
v_gene: TRBV6-5

CDR3aa: ASSRKLGGTEAF
v_gene: TRBV3-1/TRBV3-2

CDR3aa: ASRGLWRAKETQY
v_gene: TRBV12-5

CDR3aa: ASSSGSRLGEKLF
v_gene: TRBV27

CDR3aa: ASSTQGGANNQPQH
v_gene: TRBV5-4

CDR3aa: ASSRASGSSTGELF
v_gene: TRBV3-1/TRBV3-2